The next 27 T cell receptor beta chains were all read from a single sample in a study of blood T cell repertoires in COVID-19. The repertoire was sequenced with immunoSEQ multiplex PCR; TCRdb's copy has only in-frame clones and lacks some. The sample lists more than 25,000 clones, more than 80% occurring once. Sequenced: peripheral blood. These receptors were taken from a human donor in a cohort sampled during active COVID-19.

This clone is a singleton in its sample. The chain employs TRBV18 and TRBJ2-5, with D perhaps TRBD2 (6 bases). The length of the CDR3 is 17 residues. V shed 6 bases and J shed 2 bases, with 22 bases lying between them. Germline assignment: CDR1 KGHSH and CDR2 LQKENI. The CDR3 spells CASSPTMISGPQETQYF. DNA of the CDR3: TGTGCCAGCTCTCCTACCATGATTAGCGGACCACAAGAGACCCAGTACTTC.

The J gene is TRBJ2-5, the V gene TRBV30; possible D gene TRBD2, 5 bases. The CDR3 runs 13 residues. V was cut by 8 bases and J by 7 bases, with 20 bases left in between. Germline loops: CDR1 GTSNPN, CDR2 SVGIG (reference sequence). The CDR3 is CAQGLRPEGTQYF. CDR3 in DNA: TGTGCCCAAGGTCTTCGCCCCGAGGGGACCCAGTACTTC.

The V gene is TRBV2, the J gene TRBJ2-1, with 8 positions matching TRBD1. V was clipped by 2 bases and J by 4 bases; unmatched bases: 4. Germline CDR1 and CDR2: SNHLY and FYNNEI. This CDR3 is built from 15 residues. The CDR3 is CASSEQGARYNEQFF. CDR3 sequence (DNA): TGTGCCAGCAGTGAACAGGGGGCGCGGTACAATGAGCAGTTCTTC.

This rearrangement joins TRBV19 to TRBJ1-1; D is possibly TRBD1 (6 bases). This CDR3 contains 13 residues. The V end lost 8 bases, the J end lost 4 bases, and 14 bases lay between the germline ends. Germline values: CDR1 LNHDA, CDR2 SQIVND (reference sequence). The CDR3 DNA reads TGTGCCAGTGGGAACAGGGATGTCACTGAAGCTTTCTTT. This codes for CASGNRDVTEAFF.

The chain combines TRBV18 with TRBJ1-4; D remains unclear. The CDR3 consists of 15 residues. Trimming pared 3 bases from V and 0 bases from J, leaving 8 bases between. CDR1 is KGHSH and CDR2 is LQKENI in the germline V gene. This chain's CDR3 is CASSPEPTTNEKLFF. The CDR3 nucleotides are TGTGCCAGCTCACCCGAACCTACAACTAATGAAAAACTGTTTTTT. The whole variable domain, remainder taken from reference TRBV18 and TRBJ1-4, is NAGVMQNPRHLVRRRGQEARLRCSPMKGHSHVYWYRQLPEEGLKFMVYLQKENIIDESGMPKERFSAEFPKEGPSILRIQQVVRGDSAAYFCASSPEPTTNEKLFFGSGTQLSVL.

This chain joins TRBV7-8 and TRBJ1-1, with D uncertain. V was clipped by 5 bases and J by 8 bases, with 15 bases between them. This CDR3 has 13 residues. Germline V lookup: CDR1 SGHVS, CDR2 FQNEAQ. The CDR3: CASSRGAALEAFF. The CDR3 DNA is TGTGCCAGCAGCCGCGGTGCGGCCTTGGAAGCTTTCTTT.

The sample holds a few counts of this clone. The CDR3 sequence: CASSYGSGGGYTF. CDR3 nucleotide sequence: TGTGCCAGCAGTTACGGGTCGGGGGGTGGCTACACCTTC. The chain employs TRBV6-5 and TRBJ1-2; TRBD1 is a possible D gene (5 bases). V lost 2 bases to trimming and J lost 7 bases, with 11 bases between them. The CDR3 is made up of 13 amino acids. The V gene's germline CDR1 is MNHEY and CDR2 SVGAGI.

The CDR3, as DNA: TGTGCCAGCAGCTTAACTGGTTCCTACGAGCAGTACTTC. Protein: CASSLTGSYEQYF. The genes are TRBV5-4 and TRBJ2-7; D gene uncertain. The germline CDR1 and CDR2 sequences are SGHNT and YYREEE (reference sequence). V gave up 2 bases and J gave up 1 base, with 7 bases separating them. The CDR3 is made up of 13 amino acids. Supplemented by reference TRBV5-4 and TRBJ2-7, the full variable domain reads ETGVTQSPTHLIKTRGQQVTLRCSSQSGHNTVSWYQQALGQGPQFIFQYYREEENGRGNFPPRFSGLQFPNYSSELNVNALELDDSALYLCASSLTGSYEQYFGPGTRLTVT.

This chain links TRBV30 with TRBJ2-2; no reliable D call. CDR1 and CDR2 (germline): GTSNPN, SVGIG (reference sequence). The V end lost 0 bases, the J end lost 1 base, and 3 bases lay between the germline ends. The CDR3 is 13 residues long. The CDR3 spells CAWSVQNTGELFF. CDR3 bases: TGTGCCTGGAGTGTACAGAACACCGGGGAGCTGTTTTTT. Drawing the rest from reference TRBV30 and TRBJ2-2, the complete variable domain is SQTIHQWPATLVQPVGSPLSLECTVEGTSNPNLYWYRQAAGRGLQLLFYSVGIGQISSEVPQNLSASRPQDRQFILSSKKLLLSDSGFYLCAWSVQNTGELFFGEGSRLTVL.

The V and J genes are TRBV7-2 and TRBJ2-7, with D maybe TRBD1 (6 bases). CDR1 is SGHTA, CDR2 FQGNSA, per germline. This CDR3 comprises 14 residues. The V end was cut by 2 bases, the J end by 4 bases, with 12 bases between. The CDR3 sequence is CASSLLGQIYEQYF. The CDR3 nucleotides read TGTGCCAGCAGCTTATTAGGACAGATATACGAGCAGTACTTC.

V usage is TRBV18 and J usage is TRBJ2-6; D gene unclear. CDR1 KGHSH and CDR2 LQKENI come from the germline V gene. CDR3 length: 16 amino acids. V was clipped by 3 bases and J by 2 bases, with 11 bases between them. The CDR3 coding sequence is TGTGCCAGCTCACCGGGCCTGGGCGCTGGGGCCAACGTCCTGACTTTC. Its protein is CASSPGLGAGANVLTF.

This sequence joins TRBV4-1 and TRBJ2-2, with TRBD1 matching 9 bases. V trimming: 4 bases; J trimming: 2 bases; junction bases outside the gene matches: 5. Germline V gene lookup returns CDR1 MGHRA and CDR2 YSYEKL. This CDR3 has 16 residues. The CDR3 DNA reads as TGCGCCAGCAGCCCCCGGACAGGGGTTAACACCGGGGAGCTGTTTTTT. Translated: CASSPRTGVNTGELFF.

By sample share, this clone is medium-sized. This chain joins TRBV5-1 and TRBJ2-7, with D possibly TRBD2 on 6 matching bases. The CDR3 runs to 15 residues. Germline lookup yields CDR1 SGHRS and CDR2 YFSETQ. The V gene lost 3 bases and the J gene lost 0 bases, with 13 bases spanning the gap. CDR3 DNA: TGCGCCAGCAGCTCGTGGGACGGGAGCTCCTACGAGCAGTACTTC. Amino acid sequence: CASSSWDGSSYEQYF. Based on the CDR3 plus reference TRBV5-1 and TRBJ2-7, the full variable domain is KAGVTQTPRYLIKTRGQQVTLSCSPISGHRSVSWYQQTPGQGLQFLFEYFSETQRNKGNFPGRFSGRQFSNSRSEMNVSTLELGDSALYLCASSSWDGSSYEQYFGPGTRLTVT.

This CDR3 reads CASSLGAGYEQYF. The CDR3 DNA reads as TGTGCCAGCAGCCTGGGGGCAGGGTACGAGCAGTACTTC. The chain employs TRBV3-1 (or the pseudogene TRBV3-2) and TRBJ2-7; D possibly corresponds to TRBD1 (6 bases). This CDR3 is built from 13 residues. Germline loops: CDR1 LGHDT, CDR2 YNNKEL (reference sequence). V lost 4 bases and J lost 4, with 11 bases in between.

The chain couples TRBV4-1 to TRBJ1-1; tentatively, D is TRBD1 (5 bases). The CDR3 spans 14 residues. CDR1 and CDR2 (germline): MGHRA, YSYEKL. V shed 2 bases and J shed 4 bases, with 11 bases lying between them. The CDR3 region is CASSQPGWGTEAFF. CDR3 nucleotides: TGCGCCAGCAGCCAACCAGGGTGGGGCACTGAAGCTTTCTTT.

The chain has TRBV6-6 and TRBJ2-7; 12 nucleotides line up with TRBD2. From germline, CDR1 is MNHNY and CDR2 SVGAGI (reference sequence). This CDR3 has 15 residues. V trimming: 5 bases; J trimming: 6 bases; junction bases outside the gene matches: 8. This chain's CDR3 is CASSGIGLAGREQYF. CDR3 DNA sequence: TGTGCCAGCAGTGGGATAGGACTAGCGGGGCGCGAGCAGTACTTC.

The chain carries TRBV30 and TRBJ2-7; 9 bases agree with TRBD2. This CDR3 region has 15 residues. With 7 bases clipped from V and 2 bases from J, the junction kept 12 bases outside the gene matches. Germline values: CDR1 GTSNPN, CDR2 SVGIG (reference sequence). In DNA form, the CDR3 reads TGTGCCTCCACTAGGCGGGGGGGCAATGCCTACGAGCAGTACTTC. It encodes CASTRRGGNAYEQYF.

The gene calls are TRBV7-8 and TRBJ2-2, with 10 bases that match TRBD1. V trimming: 0 bases; J trimming: 4 bases; junction bases outside the gene matches: 11. This CDR3 has 19 amino acids. The germline V gene encodes CDR1 SGHVS and CDR2 FQNEAQ. DNA for the CDR3: TGTGCCAGCAGCTTAGCTGGGACAGGGGCCACCCTTGGCACCGGGGAGCTGTTTTTT. It is translated as CASSLAGTGATLGTGELFF.

The CDR3 DNA reads as TGCGCCAGCAGCCAAGATCGGGGGGCGCGAACTGAAGCTTTCTTT. It specifies CASSQDRGARTEAFF. The chain joins TRBV4-1 to TRBJ1-1; D may be TRBD1 (6 bases). V was clipped by 0 bases and J by 5 bases, with 13 bases between them. Germline V gene sequence: CDR1 MGHRA, CDR2 YSYEKL. CDR3 size: 15 residues.

The CDR3 DNA reads TGTGCCACCGGGCGGGGTGAAGGCCTCTCCTACGAGCAGTACTTC. The encoded protein is CATGRGEGLSYEQYF. J is TRBJ2-7 and V is TRBV24-1, with D maybe TRBD2 (6 bases). CDR3 length: 15 amino acids. V lost 9 bases and J 0 bases, leaving 17 bases between the germline ends. Germline CDR1 is KGHDR and CDR2 is SFDVKD.

The genes are TRBV3-1 (or the pseudogene TRBV3-2) and TRBJ2-3; 12 nucleotides align to TRBD2. V shed 4 bases and J 0 bases; nucleotides not matched to a gene: 2. The CDR3 is made up of 16 amino acids. The germline V gene has CDR1 LGHDT and CDR2 YNNKEL (reference sequence). The CDR3 bases are TGTGCCAGCAGCCCCGGACTAGCGGGGAGCACAGATACGCAGTATTTT. It codes for CASSPGLAGSTDTQYF.

Only one count was recorded for this clone. This same CDR3 is encoded by further DNA sequences in the sample. The V call is TRBV19, the J call TRBJ1-5; TRBD1 agrees at 9 bases. The CDR3 length is 14 residues. With 2 bases clipped from V and 5 bases from J, the junction kept 1 base outside the gene matches. The germline V gene encodes CDR1 LNHDA and CDR2 SQIVND (reference sequence). CDR3 protein: CASSIWTGDQPQHF. The CDR3 nucleotides are TGTGCCAGTAGTATATGGACAGGGGATCAGCCCCAGCATTTT.

V gene TRBV5-4 combines with J gene TRBJ2-5; 14 bases agree with TRBD2. This CDR3 contains 16 residues. CDR1 is SGHNT, CDR2 YYREEE, per germline (reference sequence). V gave up 4 bases and J gave up 5 bases; unmatched junction bases: 7. DNA of the CDR3: TGTGCCAGCAGCCCCCGGACTAGCGGGGGGCGGGAGACCCAGTACTTC. Protein sequence: CASSPRTSGGRETQYF. The full variable domain, rest sourced from reference TRBV5-4 and TRBJ2-5, is ETGVTQSPTHLIKTRGQQVTLRCSSQSGHNTVSWYQQALGQGPQFIFQYYREEENGRGNFPPRFSGLQFPNYSSELNVNALELDDSALYLCASSPRTSGGRETQYFGPGTRLLVL.

This clone appeared once. This sequence joins TRBV30 and TRBJ1-1; 8 bases agree with TRBD1. The CDR3 runs 12 residues. Germline CDR1 is GTSNPN and CDR2 is SVGIG (reference sequence). Trimming removed 5 bases from V and 5 bases from J; junction bases left unmatched: 4. CDR3: CAWGQGRTEAFF. In DNA, the CDR3 is TGTGCCTGGGGACAGGGAAGGACTGAAGCTTTCTTT.

The CDR3 DNA reads as TGTGCCAGCAGTTATGGTACTAGCATCAACGAGCAGTACTTC. Its protein product is CASSYGTSINEQYF. The genes are TRBV6-2 or TRBV6-3 and TRBJ2-7; D is perhaps TRBD2 (6 bases). Germline V gene data show CDR1 as MNHEY and CDR2 as SVGEGT. The CDR3 is 14 amino acids. The V and J ends lost 3 bases and 5 bases respectively, with 14 bases between them.

The chain carries TRBV2 and TRBJ2-3, with 8 nucleotides matching TRBD2. Germline V gives CDR1 SNHLY, CDR2 FYNNEI. The ends lost 9 bases at V and 0 bases at J; junction bases unmatched: 2. This CDR3 contains 13 residues. The CDR3 loop is CARRLASTDTQYF. CDR3 bases: TGTGCCAGACGACTAGCGAGCACAGATACGCAGTATTTT.

Details on this clone: One junction end does not reproduce the germline sequence, and a read error may be involved. The J gene is TRBJ1-3, the V gene TRBV2; TRBD1 is a possible D gene (6 bases). Germline V lookup: CDR1 SNHLY, CDR2 FYNNEI. The CDR3 is 14 residues long. CDR3 amino acids: CASSEGQPGNTIYF. The CDR3 DNA follows: TGTGCCAGCAGCGAAGGACAGCCCGGAAACACCATATATTTT.